These 14 T cell receptor beta chains originate from one sample sequenced in a study of beta chain features in type 1 diabetes. What was sequenced were expressed TCRB transcripts, since all of the isolated RNA had been reverse transcribed. The assay was immunoSEQ multiplex PCR, and TCRdb's table has in-frame clones only and misses some. The repertoire holds 400,000 to 450,000 clones, with roughly 13% as singletons. The specimen was naive CD4+ T cells from blood. These receptors originate from a man under 40 in good health.

The rearrangement uses TRBV13 and TRBJ2-1; the match to TRBD2 covers 9 bases. From germline, CDR1 is PRHDT and CDR2 FYEKMQ (reference sequence). With V trimmed by 3 bases and J by 0 bases, 6 bases remained unmatched. CDR3 size: 17 residues. CDR3 bases: TGTGCCAGCAGCTTGACTAGCGGACTCTTCTCCTACAATGAGCAGTTCTTC. Amino acids: CASSLTSGLFSYNEQFF.

This clone was seen a few times. The chain combines TRBV12-5 with TRBJ1-1; D gene unclear. The CDR3 loop spans 13 amino acids. Germline CDR1 reads LGHNT; CDR2 reads FRNRAP. V lost 2 bases, J lost 11 bases, and 15 bases lay in between. The CDR3 is CASGLFTSPQAFF. The CDR3 DNA reads TGTGCTAGTGGTTTGTTTACCTCGCCCCAGGCTTTCTTT.

Remarks on this clone: Other DNA variants within this sample encode the same CDR3. CDR3 coding DNA: TGTGCCAGTAGTATTCGGGCAGATACGCAGTATTTT. Amino acids: CASSIRADTQYF. The V call is TRBV19, the J call TRBJ2-3; D uncertain. CDR1 LNHDA and CDR2 SQIVND come from the germline V gene (reference sequence). The CDR3 is 12 amino acids. Between the trimmed V and J ends, which lost 3 bases and 4 bases, there was a span of 5 bases.

The chain links TRBV13 to TRBJ2-7; D is unclear. The germline CDR1 and CDR2 sequences are PRHDT and FYEKMQ (reference sequence). V gave up 6 bases and J gave up 2 bases, with 11 bases separating them. The CDR3 contains 13 residues. The CDR3 sequence: CASRPTLTYEQYV. CDR3 bases: TGTGCCAGCAGACCGACTCTTACCTACGAGCAGTACGTC.

The gene calls are TRBV11-3 and TRBJ1-1, with 9 nucleotides matching TRBD1. Germline CDR1 reads SGHNT; CDR2 reads YENEEA. This CDR3 has 14 amino acids. V trimming: 5 bases; J trimming: 5 bases; junction bases outside the gene matches: 6. Here the CDR3 reads CASSQTGGNTEAFF. CDR3 sequence (DNA): TGTGCCAGCAGCCAAACAGGGGGCAATACTGAAGCTTTCTTT.

The gene calls are TRBV4-2 and TRBJ2-3; D might be TRBD2 (5 bases). The V end was cut by 4 bases, the J end by 6 bases, with 11 bases between. This CDR3 comprises 13 residues. In germline, CDR1 is LGHNA, CDR2 YNFKEQ. The CDR3 reads CASSRLEGDTQYF. CDR3 coding DNA: TGTGCCAGCAGCCGCCTCGAGGGCGATACGCAGTATTTT.

This clone was recorded many times. V gene TRBV7-2 combines with J gene TRBJ2-7; no firm D call. V was trimmed by 2 bases and J by 3 bases, leaving 8 bases between them. Per the germline V gene, CDR1 is SGHTA and CDR2 is FQGNSA. The CDR3 runs 13 residues. The DNA for the CDR3 is TGTGCCAGCAGCTTACCTCCTTACTACGAGCAGTACTTC. Residues: CASSLPPYYEQYF.

V gene TRBV4-3 combines with J gene TRBJ2-5, with 12 bases matching TRBD2. The CDR3 is 18 amino acids. CDR1 LGHNA and CDR2 YSLEER come from the germline V gene. V gave up 1 base and J gave up 5 bases; unmatched junction bases: 11. CDR3 region: CASSQVARLAGDKETQYF. The CDR3 DNA follows: TGCGCCAGCAGCCAAGTAGCACGACTAGCGGGGGACAAGGAGACCCAGTACTTC.

The gene calls are TRBV7-9 and TRBJ1-2, with D uncertain. Germline CDR1 reads SEHNR; CDR2 reads FQNEAQ (reference sequence). The CDR3 runs to 16 residues. V was cut by 1 base and J by 0 bases, with 12 bases left in between. The CDR3, as DNA: TGTGCCAGCAGCTTAGTATCGACAAGGGCTAACTATGGCTACACCTTC. Protein: CASSLVSTRANYGYTF.

This chain uses TRBV2 with TRBJ1-4; D unresolved. The CDR3 sequence is 11 residues long. Per the germline V gene, CDR1 is SNHLY and CDR2 is FYNNEI. With 9 bases removed from V and 8 bases from J, the gap between germline ends came to 10 bases. CDR3 sequence reads: CASKRQEKLFF. CDR3 in DNA: TGTGCCAGTAAAAGGCAAGAAAAACTGTTTTTT.

The CDR3, as DNA: TGTGCCACCAACCTACGAGGGGGAAACTATGGCTACACCTTC. It yields the protein CATNLRGGNYGYTF. The V gene is TRBV7-8, the J gene TRBJ1-2; TRBD1 is a possible D gene (6 bases). Trimming removed 10 bases from V and 2 bases from J, with 17 bases in between. This CDR3 contains 14 residues. Germline V lookup: CDR1 SGHVS, CDR2 FQNEAQ.

This clone was seen only a few times. The gene calls are TRBV29-1 and TRBJ2-1; perhaps TRBD2 as D (5 bases). The germline CDR1 and CDR2 sequences are SQVTM and ANQGSEA. Trimming removed 6 bases from V and 10 bases from J, with 16 bases in between. The CDR3 contains 12 residues. The CDR3 DNA follows: TGCAGCGTGGAGGTTGGCGCTTACGAGCAGTTCTTC. Translated: CSVEVGAYEQFF.

This clone was recorded once. This chain connects TRBV9 to TRBJ2-3, with TRBD2 matching 8 bases. The CDR3 extends over 14 amino acids. The germline gives CDR1 SGDLS, CDR2 YYNGEE. V was pared by 4 bases and J by 4 bases, with 5 bases of the junction left unmatched. DNA for the CDR3: TGTGCCAGCAGCCCCGGGACTAGGTCAGATACGCAGTATTTT. Its translation: CASSPGTRSDTQYF.

This chain's CDR3 is CASSFVGTGANVLTF. The CDR3 DNA is TGTGCCAGCAGCTTTGTGGGGACTGGGGCCAACGTCCTGACTTTC. The chain carries TRBV5-6 and TRBJ2-6; D remains ambiguous. Germline V gene sequence: CDR1 SGHDT, CDR2 YYEEEE. V lost 2 bases and J lost 2, with 8 bases in between. The CDR3 is made up of 15 amino acids.